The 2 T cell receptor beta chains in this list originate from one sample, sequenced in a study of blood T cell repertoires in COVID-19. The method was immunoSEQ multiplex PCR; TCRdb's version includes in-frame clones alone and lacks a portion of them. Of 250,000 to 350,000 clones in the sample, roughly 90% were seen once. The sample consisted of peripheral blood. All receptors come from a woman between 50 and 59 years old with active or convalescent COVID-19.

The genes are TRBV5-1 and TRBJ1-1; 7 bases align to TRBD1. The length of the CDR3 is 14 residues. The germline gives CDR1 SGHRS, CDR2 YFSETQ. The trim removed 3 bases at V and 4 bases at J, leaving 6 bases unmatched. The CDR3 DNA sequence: TGCGCCAGCAGCTCATTACAGGGGTCCACTGAAGCTTTCTTT. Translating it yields CASSSLQGSTEAFF.

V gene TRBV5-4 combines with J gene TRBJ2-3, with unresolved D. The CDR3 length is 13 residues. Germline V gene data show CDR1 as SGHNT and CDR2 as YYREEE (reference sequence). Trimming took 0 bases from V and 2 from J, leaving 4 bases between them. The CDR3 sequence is CASSLGLTDTQYF. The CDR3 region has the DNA TGTGCCAGCAGCTTGGGACTCACAGATACGCAGTATTTT.